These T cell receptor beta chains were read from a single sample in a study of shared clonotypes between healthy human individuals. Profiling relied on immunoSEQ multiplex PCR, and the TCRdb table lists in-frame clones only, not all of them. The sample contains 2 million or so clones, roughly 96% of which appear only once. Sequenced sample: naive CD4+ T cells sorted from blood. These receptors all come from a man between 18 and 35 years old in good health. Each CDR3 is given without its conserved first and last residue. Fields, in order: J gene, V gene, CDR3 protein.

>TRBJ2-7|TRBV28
ASSFLDRQAYEQY
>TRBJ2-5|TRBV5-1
ASSVIPGQQETQY
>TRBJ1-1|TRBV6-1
ASSAVRGHTEAF
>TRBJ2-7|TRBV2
ASSQDSPRYEQY
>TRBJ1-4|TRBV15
ATSRDRGSEKLF
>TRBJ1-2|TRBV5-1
ASSVGQAPGYT
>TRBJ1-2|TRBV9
ASSVVQGQGARYT
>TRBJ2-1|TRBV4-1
ASSPTSGGYNEQF
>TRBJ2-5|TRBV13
ASSSRGTTLRETQY
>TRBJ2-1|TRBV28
ASSSPTGTKTYNEQF
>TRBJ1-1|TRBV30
AWSVGVQAF
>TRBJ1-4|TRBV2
ASSEGTGREKLF
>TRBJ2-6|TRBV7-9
ASSSSPLNVLT
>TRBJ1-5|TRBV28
ASSFRTGDQPQH
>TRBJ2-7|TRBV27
ASSLGYRQVNEQY
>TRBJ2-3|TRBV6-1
ASIRLGSDTQY
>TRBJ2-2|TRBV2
ASSLDLQAGELF
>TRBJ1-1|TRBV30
AWSIQQNTEAF
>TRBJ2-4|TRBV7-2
ASSFLLAGVSAKNIQY
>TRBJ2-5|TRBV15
ASRGIGVETQY
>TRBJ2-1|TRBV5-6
ASSLAKKRGSSYNEQF
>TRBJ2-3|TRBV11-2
ASSLARYSTDTQY
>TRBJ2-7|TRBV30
ACITGTGLQY
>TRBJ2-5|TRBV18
ASSQNRGPSETQY
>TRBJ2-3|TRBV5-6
ASGGLAGTDTQY
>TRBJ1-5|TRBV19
ASRRGGSNQPQH
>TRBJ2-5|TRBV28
ASSGAAAETQY
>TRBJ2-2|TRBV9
ASEATANTGELF
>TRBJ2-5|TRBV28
ASSLSGIETQY
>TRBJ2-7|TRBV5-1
ASSYGQNYEQY
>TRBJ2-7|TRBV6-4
ASSVDGGYEQY
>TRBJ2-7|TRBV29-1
SVMGQIDSYEQY
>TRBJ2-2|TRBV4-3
ASSQVGGSQNTGELF
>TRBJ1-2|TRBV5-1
ASSLDAGNGYT
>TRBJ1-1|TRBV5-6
ASSLEAEAF
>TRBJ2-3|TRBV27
ASSLPPGAGQKQY
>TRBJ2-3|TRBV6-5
ASSRRLAGAYTQY
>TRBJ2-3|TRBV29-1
SVRITDTQY
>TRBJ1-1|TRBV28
ASSLLRRGRGTEAF
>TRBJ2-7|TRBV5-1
ASSGGGYEQY
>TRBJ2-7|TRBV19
ASSGGRDEQY
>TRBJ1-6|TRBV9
ASSVSGVDSPLH
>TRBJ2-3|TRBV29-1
SVDEGFTDTQY
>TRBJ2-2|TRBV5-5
ASRPTTGELF
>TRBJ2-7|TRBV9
ASSPRGGTGYEQY
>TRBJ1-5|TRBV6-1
ASSVVDSDQPQH
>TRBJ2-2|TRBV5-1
ASGGANTGELF
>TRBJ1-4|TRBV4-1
ASSQLWRGGREKLF
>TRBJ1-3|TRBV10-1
ASRDAPPWAGNTIY
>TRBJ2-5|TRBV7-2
ASSIQGRETQY
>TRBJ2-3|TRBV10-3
AISGQGDTDTQY
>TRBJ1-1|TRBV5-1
ASSRARDRGEGTEAF
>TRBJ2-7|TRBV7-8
ASSLGRVVVIGSSYEQY